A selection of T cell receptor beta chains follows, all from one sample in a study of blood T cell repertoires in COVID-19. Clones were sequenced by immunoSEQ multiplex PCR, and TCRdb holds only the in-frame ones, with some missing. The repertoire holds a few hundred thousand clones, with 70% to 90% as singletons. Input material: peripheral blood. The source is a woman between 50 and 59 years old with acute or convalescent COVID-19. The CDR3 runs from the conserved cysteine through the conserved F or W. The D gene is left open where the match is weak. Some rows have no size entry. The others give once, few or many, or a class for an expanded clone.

CDR3nt: TGTGCCAGTATGGACAGGACTAGCGGAGCCACAGATACGCAGTATTTT; CDR3aa: CASMDRTSGATDTQYF; abundance: -; d_gene: TRBD2; j_gene: TRBJ2-3; v_gene: TRBV19
CDR3nt: TGTGCCATCAGTGAGAATCGACCGGGACAGGCCTACGAGCAGTACTTC; CDR3aa: CAISENRPGQAYEQYF; abundance: -; d_gene: TRBD1; j_gene: TRBJ2-7; v_gene: TRBV10-3
CDR3nt: TGTGCCAGCTCACCGGGACAGGGCCAGAACACTGAAGCTTTCTTT; CDR3aa: CASSPGQGQNTEAFF; abundance: -; d_gene: TRBD1; j_gene: TRBJ1-1; v_gene: TRBV18
CDR3nt: TGTGCCAGCAGCCCGGGACAGGGGGACACCATATATTTT; CDR3aa: CASSPGQGDTIYF; abundance: -; d_gene: TRBD1; j_gene: TRBJ1-3; v_gene: TRBV7-9
CDR3nt: TGTGCCAGCAGCCCCCGCTTTGGCAGGGGGAACACTGAAGCTTTCTTT; CDR3aa: CASSPRFGRGNTEAFF; abundance: -; d_gene: -; j_gene: TRBJ1-1; v_gene: TRBV4-2
CDR3nt: TGTGCCAGCTCACGAGTCGGGACTGGGAACACCGGGGAGCTGTTTTTT; CDR3aa: CASSRVGTGNTGELFF; abundance: -; d_gene: -; j_gene: TRBJ2-2; v_gene: TRBV18
CDR3nt: TGTGCCAGCAGCTTCGGCGGGAGAGAAGATACGCAGTATTTT; CDR3aa: CASSFGGREDTQYF; abundance: few; d_gene: TRBD2; j_gene: TRBJ2-3; v_gene: TRBV5-8
CDR3nt: TGTGCCAGCAGCTTAGGGCGGGACCCCTACGAGCAGTACTTC; CDR3aa: CASSLGRDPYEQYF; abundance: -; d_gene: -; j_gene: TRBJ2-7; v_gene: TRBV5-4
CDR3nt: TGTGCCAGCAGCTTAGGGACAGGGGGCAGGGAGCCCCAGCATTTT; CDR3aa: CASSLGTGGREPQHF; abundance: once; d_gene: TRBD1; j_gene: TRBJ1-5; v_gene: TRBV7-9
CDR3nt: TGTGCCTGGAGTGTAGATGTAGTCGGAAACACCATATATTTT; CDR3aa: CAWSVDVVGNTIYF; abundance: -; d_gene: -; j_gene: TRBJ1-3; v_gene: TRBV30
CDR3nt: TGTGCCAGCAGCTTAATAGCGGACTCCTACAATGAGCAGTTCTTC; CDR3aa: CASSLIADSYNEQFF; abundance: -; d_gene: -; j_gene: TRBJ2-1; v_gene: TRBV7-3
CDR3nt: TGTGCCAGCAGTTCTGACAGGGCCTTTGGTGCTTTCTTT; CDR3aa: CASSSDRAFGAFF; abundance: few; d_gene: TRBD1; j_gene: TRBJ1-1; v_gene: TRBV6-5
CDR3nt: TGTGCCAGCAGTGAATTTCGCACAGGGGGCCGGGATCAGCCCCAGCATTTT; CDR3aa: CASSEFRTGGRDQPQHF; abundance: -; d_gene: TRBD1; j_gene: TRBJ1-5; v_gene: TRBV6-1
CDR3nt: TGCGCCAGCAGCCAAGAGTATAGCCTCTCTGGAAACACCATATATTTT; CDR3aa: CASSQEYSLSGNTIYF; abundance: -; d_gene: -; j_gene: TRBJ1-3; v_gene: TRBV4-3
CDR3nt: TGTGCCACCAGTGATTACAGGGCCCTAGGCTACACCTTC; CDR3aa: CATSDYRALGYTF; abundance: few; d_gene: -; j_gene: TRBJ1-2; v_gene: TRBV24-1